The T cell receptor beta chain under discussion was sequenced for a study of cytomegalovirus exposure and HLA in healthy donors. Whole-study context: There were around 100 million unique TCR beta sequences, drawn from some 180 million T cells, in an earlier analysis. Broader study findings: Later analysis identified a missense DCLRE1C variant that was linked to TCR beta V- and J-gene trimming.

Trimming left V 2 bases short and J 3 bases short, with 7 bases between. CDR3 length equals 14 residues. The germline V gene has CDR1 LGHNA and CDR2 YSLEER. PCR employed 60 Vbeta and 13 Jbeta primers. Sequencing was performed with immunoSEQ multiplex PCR; in TCRdb, only in-frame clones are kept and a portion is missing. Of 130,000 or so clones listed, about 82% are singletons. Regarding this clone: Its antigen is undetermined.

The specimen was PBMCs. This receptor was identified in a man aged 25-45 years in good health and CMV-seronegative. This sequence joins TRBV4-3 and TRBJ2-2, with TRBD2 as a possible D gene (5 bases). For the CDR3, the DNA is TGCGCCAGCAGCCAATTGCGGGACACCGGGGAGCTGTTTTTT. Protein product: CASSQLRDTGELFF.